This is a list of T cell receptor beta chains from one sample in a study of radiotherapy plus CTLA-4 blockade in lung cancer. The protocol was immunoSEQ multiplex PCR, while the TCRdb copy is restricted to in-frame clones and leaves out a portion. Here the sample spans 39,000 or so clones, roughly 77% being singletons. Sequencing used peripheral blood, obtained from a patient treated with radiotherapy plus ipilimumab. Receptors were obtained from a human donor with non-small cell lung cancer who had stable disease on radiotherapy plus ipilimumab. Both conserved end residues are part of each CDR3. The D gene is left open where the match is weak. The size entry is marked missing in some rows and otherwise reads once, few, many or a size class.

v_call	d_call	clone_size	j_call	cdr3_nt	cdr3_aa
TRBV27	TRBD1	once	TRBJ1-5	TGTGCCAGCAGATCGACAGGGAACAATCAGCCCCAGCATTTT	CASRSTGNNQPQHF
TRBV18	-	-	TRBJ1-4	TGTGCCAGCTCACCACAAAGTGTTGGTAATGAAAAACTGTTTTTT	CASSPQSVGNEKLFF
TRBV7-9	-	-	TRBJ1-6	TGTGCCAGCAGCCCCGACAGCACTACGGGTTCACCCCTCCACTTT	CASSPDSTTGSPLHF
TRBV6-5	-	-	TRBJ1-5	TGTGCCAGCAGCAACCTGCGGCCCTACAATCAGCCCCAGCATTTT	CASSNLRPYNQPQHF
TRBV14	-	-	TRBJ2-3	TGTGCCAGCAGCCAAAGAGGAGACAGGAGCACAGATACGCAGTATTTT	CASSQRGDRSTDTQYF
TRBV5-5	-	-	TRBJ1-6	TGTGCCAGCAGCTTGGCCCCGCGGGTCCCCGATTCACCCCTCCACTTT	CASSLAPRVPDSPLHF
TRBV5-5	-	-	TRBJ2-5	TGTGCCAGCAGCTTGGTAGCGGCAACACAAGAGACCCAGTACTTC	CASSLVAATQETQYF
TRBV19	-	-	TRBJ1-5	TGTGCCAGTAGTATAGTTCCAGGGAATCAGCCCCAGCATTTT	CASSIVPGNQPQHF
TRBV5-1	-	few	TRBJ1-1	TGCGCCAGCAGCTTGCATGGCGGAGACACTGAAGCTTTCTTT	CASSLHGGDTEAFF
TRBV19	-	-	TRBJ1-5	TGTGCCAGTAGTACTTCGGACGGGCCTCAGCCCCAGCATTTT	CASSTSDGPQPQHF
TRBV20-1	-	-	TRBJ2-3	TGCAGTGCTCCGGTTACAGATACGCAGTATTTT	CSAPVTDTQYF
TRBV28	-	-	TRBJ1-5	TGTGCCAGCAGTCCCCCTATGAGGGGAACCCAGCATTTT	CASSPPMRGTQHF
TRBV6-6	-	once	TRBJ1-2	TGTGCCAGCACCACGACAGACTATGGCTACACCTTC	CASTTTDYGYTF
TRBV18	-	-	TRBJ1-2	TGTGCCAGCTCCTTTCCAGGGTTCGATGGCTACACCTTC	CASSFPGFDGYTF
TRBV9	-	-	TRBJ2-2	TGTGCCAGCAGCCTGTACACCGGGGAGCTGTTTTTT	CASSLYTGELFF
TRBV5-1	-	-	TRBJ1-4	TGCGCCAGCAGCGTCCTTGGGACGGGTAATGAAAAACTGTTTTTT	CASSVLGTGNEKLFF
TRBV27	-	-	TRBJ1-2	TGTGCCAGCAGTTTTATCGACGGGATGTCTAATGGCTACACCTTC	CASSFIDGMSNGYTF
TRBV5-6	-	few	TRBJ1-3	TGTGCCAGCAGCAGGGGTAGCTCTGGAAACACCATATATTTT	CASSRGSSGNTIYF
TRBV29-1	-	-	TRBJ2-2	TGCAGCGTTGAACCCAGCACCGGGGAGCTGTTTTTT	CSVEPSTGELFF
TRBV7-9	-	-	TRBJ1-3	TGTGCCAGCAGCTTAGGAGATTCAGGGGTTACTGGAAACACCATATATTTT	CASSLGDSGVTGNTIYF
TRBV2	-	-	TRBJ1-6	TGTGCCAGCAGGGAAAGGGGACAAGATAATTCACCCCTCCACTTT	CASRERGQDNSPLHF
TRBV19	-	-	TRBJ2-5	TGTGCCAGTAGTCCCCCAGGCGGCAGGGGAGAAGAGACCCAGTACTTC	CASSPPGGRGEETQYF
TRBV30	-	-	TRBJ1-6	TGTGCCTGGAGTGTACCGCCCAGGGTTAATTCACCCCTCCACTTT	CAWSVPPRVNSPLHF
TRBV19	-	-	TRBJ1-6	TGTGCCAGTAGTATAGAGGGACCTAATTCACCCCTCCACTTT	CASSIEGPNSPLHF
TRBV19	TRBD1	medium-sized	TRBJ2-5	TGTGCCAGTAGTATCGGGATGGCGGGACAGGGAACGGAGACCCAGTACTTC	CASSIGMAGQGTETQYF
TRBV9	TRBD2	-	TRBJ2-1	TGTGCCAGCAGCGTAGGGGGACTAGTGAATGAGCAGTTCTTC	CASSVGGLVNEQFF
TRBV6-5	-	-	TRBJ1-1	TGTGCCAGCATCCCACAGGACAACGACGCTTTCTTT	CASIPQDNDAFF
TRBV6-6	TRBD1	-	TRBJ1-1	TGTGCCAGCAGTTCCGGGACAGGGATGGGAAGCGGTGAAGCTTTCTTT	CASSSGTGMGSGEAFF
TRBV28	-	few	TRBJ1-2	TGTGCCAGCATTTCACGGCCGGTAACATATGGCTACACCTTC	CASISRPVTYGYTF
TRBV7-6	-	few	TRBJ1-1	TGTGCCAGCAGCTTAAGTGGGTGGGGGTACACTGAAGCTTTCTTT	CASSLSGWGYTEAFF
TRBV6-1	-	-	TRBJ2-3	TGTGCCAGCAGTTCAGAGGGCGCCGGGACAGATACGCAGTATTTT	CASSSEGAGTDTQYF
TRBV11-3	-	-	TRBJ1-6	TGTGCCAGCAGCTTAAACGCCGGCGGGGGTTCACCCCTCCACTTT	CASSLNAGGGSPLHF
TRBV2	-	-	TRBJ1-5	TGTGCCAGCAGTGAAATCCCGGATGGCTATCAGCCCCAGCATTTT	CASSEIPDGYQPQHF
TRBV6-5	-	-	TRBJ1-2	TGTGCCAGCAGTTACCGAACCACAGGGCTCAACTATGGCTACACCTTC	CASSYRTTGLNYGYTF
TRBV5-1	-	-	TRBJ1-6	TGCGCCAGCACCGGATCCGGAGGGGGTCATAATTCACCCCTCCACTTT	CASTGSGGGHNSPLHF
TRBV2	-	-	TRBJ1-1	TGTGCCAGCAGTGGGGGAACGAGGGGCAGAAGCACTGAAGCTTTCTTT	CASSGGTRGRSTEAFF
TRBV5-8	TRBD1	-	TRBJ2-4	TGTGCCAGCAGCTTGGGCACAGGGGGCGGGGGAATAGCCAAAAACATTCAGTACTTC	CASSLGTGGGGIAKNIQYF
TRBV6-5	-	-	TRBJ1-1	TGTGCCAGCAGCCGGAACGGGGGCTCGAGTACTGAAGCTTTCTTT	CASSRNGGSSTEAFF
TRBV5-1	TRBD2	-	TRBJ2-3	TGCGCCAGCAGCTTCGAGCGGGGGGTCACAGATACGCAGTATTTT	CASSFERGVTDTQYF